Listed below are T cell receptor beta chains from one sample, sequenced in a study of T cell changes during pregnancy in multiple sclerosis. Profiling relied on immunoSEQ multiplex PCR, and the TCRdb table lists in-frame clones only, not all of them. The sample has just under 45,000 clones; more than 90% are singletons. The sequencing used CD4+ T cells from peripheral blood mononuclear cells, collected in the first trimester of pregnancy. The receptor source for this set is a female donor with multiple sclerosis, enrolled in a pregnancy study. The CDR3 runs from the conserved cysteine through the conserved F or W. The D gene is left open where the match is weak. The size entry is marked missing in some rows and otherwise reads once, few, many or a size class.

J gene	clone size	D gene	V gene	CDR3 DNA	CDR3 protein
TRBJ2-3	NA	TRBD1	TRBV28	TGTGCCAGCAGCTTCGAGGGACAGGGGGCGCGACCAGATACGCAGTATTTT	CASSFEGQGARPDTQYF
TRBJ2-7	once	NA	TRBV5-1	TGCGCCAGCAGCCCAACCGGGACTTGGTACGAGCAGTACTTC	CASSPTGTWYEQYF
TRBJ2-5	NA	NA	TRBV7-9	TGTGCCAGCGACGGGGAGACCCAGTACTTC	CASDGETQYF
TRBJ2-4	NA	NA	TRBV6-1	TGTGCCAGCAGTCCTCGAAGCGAAAACATTCAGTACTTC	CASSPRSENIQYF
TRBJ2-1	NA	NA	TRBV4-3	TGCGCCAGCAGCCAAGACCACTTGATTTCCGAGCAGTTCTTC	CASSQDHLISEQFF
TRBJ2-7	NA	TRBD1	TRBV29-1	TGCAGCGTTGGGGGGACAGGCTCCTACGAGCAGTACTTC	CSVGGTGSYEQYF
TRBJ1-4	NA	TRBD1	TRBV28	TGTGCCAGCAGTCCAATCACAGGGGGAGGTAATGAAAAACTGTTTTTT	CASSPITGGGNEKLFF
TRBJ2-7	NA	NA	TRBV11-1	TGTGCCAGCAGCTTAAGCGCTGATCCCTCCTACGAGCAGTACTTC	CASSLSADPSYEQYF
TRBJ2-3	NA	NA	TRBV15	TGTGCCACCAGCAGAGAAGATTACGCACGGGCAGATACGCAGTATTTT	CATSREDYARADTQYF
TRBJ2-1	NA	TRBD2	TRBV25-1	TGTGCCAGCAGTGACCCCATGACTAGCGGGAGTAACTACAATGAGCAGTTCTTC	CASSDPMTSGSNYNEQFF
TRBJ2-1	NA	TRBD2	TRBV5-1	TGCGCCAGCAGCCCCACTAGCGGGTCCTACAATGAGCAGTTCTTC	CASSPTSGSYNEQFF
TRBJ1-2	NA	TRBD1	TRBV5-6	TGTGCCAGCAGCCTCCCGACAGGGAGAGGCTATGGCTACACCTTC	CASSLPTGRGYGYTF
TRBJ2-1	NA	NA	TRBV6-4	TGTGCCAGCAAAGGGGGGGGTAGAAATGAGCAGTTCTTC	CASKGGGRNEQFF
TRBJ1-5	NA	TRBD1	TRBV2	TGTGCCAGCACCACCGGGACAGGGGCAAATCAGCCCCAGCATTTT	CASTTGTGANQPQHF
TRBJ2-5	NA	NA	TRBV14	TGTGCCAGCAGCCGGACCCCGGAGGGCAGTCTGCGAGAGACCCAGTACTTC	CASSRTPEGSLRETQYF
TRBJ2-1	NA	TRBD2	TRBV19	TGTGCCAGTAGGAAAATAGCGGGAGGATCCTACAATGAGCAGTTCTTC	CASRKIAGGSYNEQFF
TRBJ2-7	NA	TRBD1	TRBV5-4	TGTGCCAGCAGCGGCCCGGGACAGATCTCCTACGAGCAGTACTTC	CASSGPGQISYEQYF
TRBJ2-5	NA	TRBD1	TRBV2	TGTGCCAGCAGGGGACAGGGTACCATCCAAGAGACCCAGTACTTC	CASRGQGTIQETQYF